A selection of T cell receptor beta chains follows, all from one sample in a study of blood T cell repertoires in COVID-19. The protocol was immunoSEQ multiplex PCR, while the TCRdb copy is restricted to in-frame clones and leaves out a portion. The data show more than 30,000 clones, 80% seen once. Material: peripheral blood. The receptors shown here come from a woman in her 70s with acute or convalescent COVID-19. Both conserved end residues are part of each CDR3. D genes are given only for firm matches. Clone sizes are given selectively: once, few, many, or a class where the clone is expanded.

size | J | D | V | DNA | CDR3
few | TRBJ2-3 | . | TRBV11-2 | TGTGCCAGCAGCTTATTCCGGGACATTAGCACAGATACGCAGTATTTT | CASSLFRDISTDTQYF
. | TRBJ1-2 | . | TRBV9 | TGTGCCAGCAGCGTAGAAGCCAACTATGGCTACACCTTC | CASSVEANYGYTF
. | TRBJ2-3 | . | TRBV10-1 | TGCGCCAGCAGTGATGGTCCTCCCGGAGATACGCAGTATTTT | CASSDGPPGDTQYF
few | TRBJ1-1 | . | TRBV7-9 | TGTGCCAGCAGCTCTGAAAGGACAACGAACACTGAAGCTTTCTTT | CASSSERTTNTEAFF
. | TRBJ1-2 | . | TRBV6-5 | TGTGCCAGCAGCCCCTCGGGTCGGTCCCTTCTTGGCTACACCTTC | CASSPSGRSLLGYTF
. | TRBJ2-3 | TRBD2 | TRBV14 | TGTGCCAGCAGCCAAGTAGCGGGAGTTGGAACAGATACGCAGTATTTT | CASSQVAGVGTDTQYF
. | TRBJ1-1 | TRBD1 | TRBV18 | TGTGCCAGCTCACCATTAACAGGGGTTGGTAAGAACACTGAAGCTTTCTTT | CASSPLTGVGKNTEAFF
. | TRBJ1-4 | . | TRBV11-2 | TGTGCCAGCAGCTTCCGGGACACTGAAAAACTGTTTTTT | CASSFRDTEKLFF
. | TRBJ1-5 | TRBD1 | TRBV7-9 | TGTGCCAGCAGCTTAACAGGGGGCATGGAGCCCCAGCATTTT | CASSLTGGMEPQHF
. | TRBJ2-5 | TRBD2 | TRBV2 | TGTGCCAGCAGTGAAGCGATTAGCGGGGGTCAAGAGACCCAGTACTTC | CASSEAISGGQETQYF
few | TRBJ1-1 | . | TRBV28 | TGTGCCAGCATCTTATTCGACAGGTGGAACACTGAAGCTTTCTTT | CASILFDRWNTEAFF
. | TRBJ2-5 | . | TRBV6-1 | TGTGCCAGCAGTGAAGCCGGGGGGCTGGAGACCCAGTACTTC | CASSEAGGLETQYF
. | TRBJ2-7 | . | TRBV6-6 | TGTGCCAGCAGTTACCTTCGGACAACCTACGAGCAGTACTTC | CASSYLRTTYEQYF
. | TRBJ2-1 | . | TRBV3-1/TRBV3-2 | TGTGCCAGCAGACACCTTACAAGCAATGAGCAGTTCTTC | CASRHLTSNEQFF
. | TRBJ2-3 | . | TRBV19 | TGTGCCAGTAGTGCACTGTCTGGCACAGATACGCAGTATTTT | CASSALSGTDTQYF
. | TRBJ2-7 | . | TRBV6-1 | TGTGCCAGCAGTGAAGCGGAAAGGGGGGGCTACGAGCAGTACTTC | CASSEAERGGYEQYF
. | TRBJ1-5 | . | TRBV9 | TGTGCCAGCGGGAGGGATCAGCCCCAGCATTTT | CASGRDQPQHF
once | TRBJ1-2 | TRBD1 | TRBV2 | TGTGCCAGCAGTGGGGAGGGACAGGGGTGCACCTTC | CASSGEGQGCTF
. | TRBJ1-2 | . | TRBV27 | TGTGCCAGCAGTTCCATACCCCCCTGGACAGCCAGTGGATTTTATGGCTACACCTTC | CASSSIPPWTASGFYGYTF
. | TRBJ1-1 | . | TRBV27 | TGTGCCAGCAGAGGACTCAGGGGCCAGGGGTCAATGAACACTGAAGCTTTCTTT | CASRGLRGQGSMNTEAFF
. | TRBJ1-1 | TRBD1 | TRBV20-1 | TGCAGTGCAGCAGGGACAGCTGAAGCTTTCTTT | CSAAGTAEAFF
few | TRBJ2-2 | . | TRBV5-4 | TGTGCCAGCAGCTTCTCCCCGTTTGGGGAGCTGTTTTTT | CASSFSPFGELFF
few | TRBJ2-7 | TRBD1 | TRBV4-1 | TGCGCCAGCAGTCACCCGGGACAGGGGGCTGGGGAGCAGTACTTC | CASSHPGQGAGEQYF
. | TRBJ2-7 | . | TRBV11-2 | TGTGCCAGCAGCTTAGGTGGTGCGACCTACGAGCAGTACTTC | CASSLGGATYEQYF
few | TRBJ1-6 | . | TRBV27 | TGTGCCAGCAGACTTGGTGGTTCACCCCTCCACTTT | CASRLGGSPLHF
few | TRBJ2-1 | . | TRBV6-4 | TGTGCCAGCAGCGAAAGGGGTCAGGCCAATGAGCAGTTCTTC | CASSERGQANEQFF
. | TRBJ2-5 | . | TRBV27 | TGTGCCAGCAGTTCACAAGAGACCCAGTACTTC | CASSSQETQYF
. | TRBJ1-5 | . | TRBV5-1 | TGCGCCAGCTCGCCAGAGGGCAATCAGCCCCAGCATTTT | CASSPEGNQPQHF
. | TRBJ1-5 | TRBD1 | TRBV7-9 | TGTGCCAGCAGTCAGGGACAGGTCTCAGGGCCCCAGCATTTT | CASSQGQVSGPQHF
. | TRBJ2-7 | . | TRBV18 | TGTGCCAGCTCACCAAACAGCTACGAGCAGTACTTC | CASSPNSYEQYF
. | TRBJ2-7 | . | TRBV6-5 | TGTGCCAGCACGCCTACTAGTCCCTCCTACGAGCAGTACTTC | CASTPTSPSYEQYF
. | TRBJ2-1 | TRBD2 | TRBV29-1 | TGCAGCGTTGGTGGGACTAGCGGAGACGGAGTCTACAATGAGCAGTTCTTC | CSVGGTSGDGVYNEQFF
once | TRBJ2-2 | . | TRBV5-6 | TGTGCCAGCGCTTTGAGCCGGGGAAACACCGGGGAGCTGTTTTTT | CASALSRGNTGELFF
. | TRBJ1-2 | . | TRBV6-5 | TGTGCTTGGGGGGGAAACTATGGCTACACCTTC | CAWGGNYGYTF
. | TRBJ2-2 | . | TRBV9 | TGTGCCAGCAGCGTAGACGAGGCCGGGGAGCTGTTTTTT | CASSVDEAGELFF